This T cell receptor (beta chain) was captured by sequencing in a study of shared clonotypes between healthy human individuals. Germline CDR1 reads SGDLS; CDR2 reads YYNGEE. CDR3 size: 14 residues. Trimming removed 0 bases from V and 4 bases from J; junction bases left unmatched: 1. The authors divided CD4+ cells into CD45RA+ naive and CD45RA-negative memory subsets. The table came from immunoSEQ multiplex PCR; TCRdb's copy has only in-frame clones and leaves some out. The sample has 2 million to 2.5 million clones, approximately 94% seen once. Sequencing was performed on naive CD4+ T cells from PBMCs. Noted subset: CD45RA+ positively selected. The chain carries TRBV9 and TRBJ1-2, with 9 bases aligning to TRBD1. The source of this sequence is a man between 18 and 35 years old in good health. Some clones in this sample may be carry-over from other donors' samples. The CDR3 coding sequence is TGTGCCAGCAGCGTAGCGGGACAGGGCTATGGCTACACCTTC. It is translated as CASSVAGQGYGYTF.